The entry below describes one T cell receptor beta chain. The target antigen is unknown. Germline-derived CDR1 and CDR2 are SGHDT and YYEEEE. The CDR3 is 14 residues long. Trimming removed 2 bases at V and 4 bases at J, with 12 bases between. The cDNA was synthesized by means of template-switch 5'RACE, which was carried out with 10-nucleotide random UMIs. MiXCR, run by TCRdb on the 5' RACE reads, gives a single entry per CDR3 protein. The sample yields some 4,500 distinct CDR3 sequences, around 22% seen once. The data originate from a study of neurological immune-mediated disorders. Findings of the study overall: No CDR3 amino acid sequences were shared by expanded clones across subjects, suggesting private repertoires in all groups.

CD4+ or CD8+ T cells, around 1 million per library, were used for sorted libraries. The sequence was collected from a woman between 55 and 75 years old with HTLV-1-associated myelopathy (HAM/TSP). The sample consisted of CD8+ T cells from blood. The V and J genes are TRBV5-6 and TRBJ1-1; possible D gene TRBD1, 6 bases. The DNA of the CDR3 is TGTGCCAGCAGCTTCGGGGGAGGGGGCACTGAAGCTTTCTTT. Encoded protein: CASSFGGGGTEAFF. The whole variable domain, remainder taken from reference TRBV5-6 and TRBJ1-1, is DAGVTQSPTHLIKTRGQQVTLRCSPKSGHDTVSWYQQALGQGPQFIFQYYEEEERQRGNFPDRFSGHQFPNYSSELNVNALLLGDSALYLCASSFGGGGTEAFFGQGTRLTVV.